These 20 T cell receptor beta chains came from one sample sequenced in a study of tumor and adjacent non-tumor tissue in lung cancer. RNA was extracted from bulk tissue without any cell sorting. TCRbeta libraries were built with three rounds of nested PCR, modified from ARM-PCR. TCRdb redid the calling of the multiplex PCR reads with MiXCR, one entry per CDR3 protein. The table lists 120,000 to 150,000 distinct CDR3 sequences, around 67% of them singletons, with roughly 18% in the top ten. The sequenced sample consisted of lung tumor tissue. The receptor set was obtained from a man aged 55 to 70 with small cell lung cancer.

To note about this clonotype: An end of the junction differs from the germline gene, which may be a read error. The chain combines TRBV20-1 with TRBJ1-5; TRBD1 matches 7 bases. Germline CDR1 reads DFQATT; CDR2 reads SNEGSKA (reference sequence). CDR3 size: 19 residues. In DNA, the CDR3 is TGCAGTGCTAGGTCCCCCTTTGACAGGGATAGTTATAGCAATCAGTCCCAGCATTTT. Amino acids: CSARSPFDRDSYSNQSQHF.

The sample holds many counts of this clonotype. The CDR3 reads CASSSWTFSGNTIYF. CDR3 sequence (DNA): TGTGCCAGCAGCTCCTGGACGTTCTCTGGAAACACCATATATTTT. The chain recombines TRBV11-2 with TRBJ1-3; D is unresolved. The CDR3 spans 15 residues. In germline, CDR1 is SGHAT, CDR2 FQNNGV. V was pared by 4 bases and J by 0 bases, with 10 bases between.

With regard to this clonotype: At one boundary the junction diverges from the germline segment, which might be a read error. The CDR3 DNA reads TGTGTCAGCAGCTCCTATCCCAATGAGCAGTTCTTT. This encodes CVSSSYPNEQFF. This chain joins TRBV5-4 and TRBJ2-1; D call uncertain. The CDR3 sequence is 12 residues long. Germline lookup yields CDR1 SGHNT and CDR2 YYREEE (reference sequence). The full variable domain, its missing parts supplied by reference TRBV5-4 and TRBJ2-1, is ETGVTQSPTHLIKTRGQQVTLRCSSQSGHNTVSWYQQALGQGPQFIFQYYREEENGRGNFPPRFSGLQFPNYSSELNVNALELDDSALYLCVSSSYPNEQFFGPGTRLTVL.

On this clonotype itself: The junction shows a germline mismatch at one end, possibly a read error. This chain connects TRBV12-3 or TRBV12-4 to TRBJ2-7; D is unresolved. The CDR3 spans 13 residues. In nucleotides, the CDR3 is TGTGCCAGCAATTTATCGCGGTTCTACGAGCAGTACTTC. Encoded protein: CASNLSRFYEQYF.

This sequence joins TRBV19 and TRBJ2-1, with D tentatively TRBD1 (5 bases). The CDR3 runs 14 residues. Germline V gives CDR1 LNHDA, CDR2 SQIVND (reference sequence). V lost 3 bases, J lost 8 bases, and 14 bases lay in between. This CDR3 reads CASSIPTRVHEQFF. The CDR3 DNA sequence: TGTGCCAGTAGTATCCCCACCAGGGTCCATGAGCAGTTCTTC.

On this clonotype itself: This may be a read error: a much more frequent sequence differs by one nucleotide. The chain couples TRBV20-1 to TRBJ2-1; tentative D call: TRBD2 (5 bases). Germline V CDR1 and CDR2: DFQATT, SNEGSKA (reference sequence). Trimming stripped 4 bases from V and 7 bases from J, with 8 bases between. CDR3 length: 11 residues. CDR3 DNA: TGCAGTGCTAACTGGAGGAATGAGCAGTTCTTC. Protein sequence: CSANWRNEQFF.

This clonotype was seen a few times. V gene TRBV6-9 combines with J gene TRBJ1-1; 10 positions agree with TRBD1. With V trimmed by 5 bases and J by 2 bases, 17 bases remained unmatched. CDR3 length equals 19 residues. Per germline, CDR1 MNHGY and CDR2 SVAAGI. For the CDR3, the DNA is TGTGCCAGCAGTCCCACAAGACAGGGGGCGGATCAACGAAACACTGAAGCTTTCTTT. Translating gives CASSPTRQGADQRNTEAFF.

Comment on this clonotype: The junction does not match germline at one end; this may be a read error. The rearrangement uses TRBV4-1 and TRBJ1-4; D not resolved. The germline CDR1 and CDR2 sequences are MGHRA and YSYEKL. The CDR3 has 15 residues. Here the CDR3 reads CASSHRASTNEKLFF. The CDR3 nucleotides are TGCGCCAGCAGCCACCGGGCCTCAACTAATGAAAAATTGTTTTTT.

Of note for this clonotype: Compared with germline, one end of the junction differs, possibly owing to a read error. V usage is TRBV11-2 and J usage is TRBJ2-3, with no clear D. The CDR3 covers 12 residues. Per the germline V gene, CDR1 is SGHAT and CDR2 is FQNNGV. CDR3 sequence reads: CASSLNGYTRYF. The CDR3 bases are TGCGCCAGCAGCTTAAATGGGTATACGCGGTATTTT.

This clonotype is medium-sized (0.01 to 0.1%). This chain uses TRBV10-3 with TRBJ2-1; D might be TRBD1 or TRBD2, each matching 6 bases. Germline V gene data show CDR1 as ENHRY and CDR2 as SYGVKD. The CDR3 is 13 amino acids. Trimming took off 3 bases at V and 5 bases at J, with 8 bases between the two ends. CDR3 sequence (DNA): TGTGCCATCAGTGATAGGGGGGACAATGAGCAGTTCTTC. Its protein is CAISDRGDNEQFF.

As regards this clonotype: One end of the junction does not line up with germline, which may come from a read error. This CDR3 reads CSSSSGLETYNEQFF. Written as DNA, the CDR3 is TGTTCCAGCAGCTCTGGACTAGAAACATACAATGAGCAGTTCTTC. V gene TRBV11-2 combines with J gene TRBJ2-1; 7 bases agree with TRBD2. The CDR3 covers 15 residues. Germline CDR1 SGHAT, CDR2 FQNNGV. The full variable domain, in which reference TRBV11-2 and TRBJ2-1 provide the parts outside the CDR3, is EAGVAQSPRYKIIEKRQSVAFWCNPISGHATLYWYQQILGQGPKLLIQFQNNGVVDDSQLPKDRFSAERLKGVDSTLKIQPAKLEDSAVYLCSSSSGLETYNEQFFGPGTRLTVL.

As for this clonotype: A single base separates this from a much larger clone, so it may be a read error. V usage is TRBV6-1 and J usage is TRBJ2-1, with no clear D. The CDR3 has 15 amino acids. Germline V gene lookup returns CDR1 MNHNS and CDR2 SASEGT. The CDR3 spells CTSSVGRSSYNEQFF. As DNA, the CDR3 is TGTACCAGCAGTGTCGGCAGAAGCTCCTACAATGAGCAGTTCTTC.

The chain has TRBV11-1 and TRBJ2-3; no definite D call. Germline CDR1 and CDR2: SGHAT and FQDESV (reference sequence). This CDR3 is 16 amino acids long. The CDR3 reads CVGSSASGFSTDTQYF. DNA for the CDR3: TGTGTCGGCAGCTCGGCCTCCGGATTCAGCACAGATACGCAGTATTTT.

About this clonotype: An end of the junction does not agree with germline; a read error may underlie this. This chain joins TRBV6-6 and TRBJ2-7, with 16 positions matching TRBD2. From germline, CDR1 is MNHNY and CDR2 SVGAGI (reference sequence). The CDR3 loop spans 19 amino acids. The chain's CDR3 is CASSYFLGTSGRVGYEQCF. The CDR3 DNA reads as TGTGCCAGCAGTTACTTTCTCGGGACTAGCGGGAGGGTAGGATACGAGCAGTGCTTC.

To note about this clonotype: Sequence at one end of the junction differs from germline and may be a read error. This sequence joins TRBV14 and TRBJ2-2; 8 bases line up with TRBD2. This CDR3 contains 14 residues. Germline loops: CDR1 SGHDN, CDR2 FVKESK. The CDR3 here is CGSGAGGRTGELSF. The CDR3 DNA reads TGTGGCAGCGGGGCGGGAGGCCGAACCGGAGAGCTGTCTTTT.

This clonotype appeared a few times. This CDR3 is missing its conserved last phenylalanine or tryptophan, likely due to a read error. The V call is TRBV5-4, the J call TRBJ1-1; D is unclear. CDR1 is SGHNT and CDR2 is YYREEE in the germline V gene (reference sequence). This CDR3 region has 12 residues. V lost 4 bases and J lost 3, with 7 bases in between. The CDR3 bases are TGTGCCAGCAGCCGCAAGGACACTGAAGCTTTCCTT. Translation: CASSRKDTEAFL.

As concerns this clonotype: This sequence may be a read error, since a much larger clone differs from it by one base. The V and J genes are TRBV6-6 and TRBJ2-5; the D gene is possibly TRBD2 (6 bases). The CDR3 is 16 amino acids. CDR1 is MNHNY and CDR2 is SVGAGI in the germline V gene (reference sequence). Trimming left V 8 bases short and J 4 bases short, with 23 bases between. The CDR3 coding sequence is TGTGCCAGCGGAGGGAGCGAGGGGTGGAAAGGAGAGACCCAGTACTTC. This translates into CASGGSEGWKGETQYF.

With respect to this clonotype: Its ends do not fully match the called genes, so a read error is possible. The J gene is TRBJ1-2, the V gene TRBV12-5; D perhaps matches TRBD1 (6 bases). Germline V gene sequence: CDR1 LGHNT, CDR2 FRNRAP. The CDR3 is made up of 13 amino acids. CDR3 DNA sequence: TGTGCTAGTGGTTTTCGGGACATTGATGGCCACACCTTC. Amino acid sequence: CASGFRDIDGHTF.

This chain joins TRBV5-4 and TRBJ2-7; 8 nucleotides line up with TRBD2. From germline, CDR1 is SGHNT and CDR2 YYREEE (reference sequence). This CDR3 spans 13 amino acids. The trim removed 4 bases at V and 3 bases at J, leaving 3 bases unmatched. The CDR3 DNA sequence: TGTGCCAGCAGCCTAGCGGGCGTCTACGAGCAGTACTTC. Translation: CASSLAGVYEQYF.

About this clonotype: With a much larger clone just one base away, this may be a read error. The chain carries TRBV6-1 and TRBJ2-7; the match to TRBD2 covers 7 bases. Per the germline V gene, CDR1 is MNHNS and CDR2 is SASEGT. The CDR3 runs to 13 residues. The CDR3 bases are TGTGCCAGCAGTCCGACTAGCTTGAGGGAGCATTACTTC. Its protein is CASSPTSLREHYF.